The clone carrying this TCR beta chain showed up just a few times. Its antigen is as yet unknown. The data were obtained in a study of T cell clones after liver transplantation. Across the study: Tolerant meant at least one year fully off immunosuppression without liver enzymes above twice normal.

Findings and limits, study-wide: Low donor cell numbers restricted donor-reactive repertoire measurement in a couple of subjects.

There are 15 residues in the CDR3. In germline, CDR1 is MNHEY, CDR2 SVGAGI. Trimming cost V 2 bases and J 4 bases; bases outside gene matches: 2. The data were produced by immunoSEQ multiplex PCR, yet TCRdb's version contains in-frame clones alone and is incomplete. This table has 40,000 to 55,000 clones, 70% to 75% appearing once. The sequencing used CD4+ T cells from blood, collected around 4.5 years after liver transplant. This TCR was recovered from a human patient who received a liver transplant. Some of these T cells may belong to the graft donor. This chain uses TRBV6-5 with TRBJ2-3; TRBD2 matches 11 bases. CDR3 loop: CASSYGSGGADTQYF. The CDR3 coding sequence is TGTGCCAGCAGTTACGGTAGCGGGGGGGCAGATACGCAGTATTTT.